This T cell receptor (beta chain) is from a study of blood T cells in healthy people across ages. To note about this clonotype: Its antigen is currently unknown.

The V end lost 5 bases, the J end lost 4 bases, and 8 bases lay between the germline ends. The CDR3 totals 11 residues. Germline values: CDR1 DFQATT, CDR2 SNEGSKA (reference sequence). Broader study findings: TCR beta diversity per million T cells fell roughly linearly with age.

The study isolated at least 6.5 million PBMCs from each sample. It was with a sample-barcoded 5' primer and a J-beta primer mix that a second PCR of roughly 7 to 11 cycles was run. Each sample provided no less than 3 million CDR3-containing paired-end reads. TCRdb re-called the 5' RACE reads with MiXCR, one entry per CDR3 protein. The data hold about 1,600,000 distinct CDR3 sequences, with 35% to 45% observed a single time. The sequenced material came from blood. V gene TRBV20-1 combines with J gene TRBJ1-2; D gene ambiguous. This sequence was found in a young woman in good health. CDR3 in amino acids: CSAGRSYGYTF. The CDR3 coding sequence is TGCAGTGCTGGACGCAGCTATGGCTACACCTTC.